Below, 7 T cell receptor beta chains from the same sample are listed, as sequenced in a study of beta chain features in type 1 diabetes (dated by TCRdb to 2016 to 2019). The library came from the immunoSEQ multiplex PCR assay. The High Capacity cDNA Reverse Transcription Kit was used to reverse transcribe all of the isolated RNA, meaning that expressed TCRB transcripts were what got sequenced. Entries here come from immuneACCESS through TCRdb and include only in-frame sequences with V and J called. Some clones fail to appear in such tables; in the studies checked, an unresolved V gene covers under half of the shortfall, and the cause of the remainder is unknown. Within this sample are about 710,000 clones, with over 13% of them counted one time only. In total, the top ten clones hold less than 0.04% of the sample. Antigens for these TCRs are unknown. Summary of the overall study and its limitations: In all four CD4+ subsets, TCRB CDR3 length was moderately but significantly shorter in type 1 diabetes patients.

Sequencing was carried out using naive CD4+ T cells from blood. In the paper's terms, the cell subset or site label means: true naive CD4+ T cells. These TCRs come from a man between 18 and 35 years old with type 1 diabetes.

The chain employs TRBV20-1 and TRBJ1-2, with D maybe TRBD1 (6 bases). In germline, CDR1 is DFQATT, CDR2 SNEGSKA (reference sequence). This CDR3 contains 10 residues. V dropped 5 bases and J dropped 13 bases, with 14 bases sitting between them. CDR3 sequence reads: CSAQMGAPTF. CDR3 DNA: TGCAGTGCTCAGATGGGGGCGCCCACCTTC.

The CDR3 nucleotides are TGCGCCAGCAGCTTGGGACAGGAGACCTATGGCTACACCTTC. Translating it yields CASSLGQETYGYTF. J is TRBJ1-2 and V is TRBV5-1, with a weak D call TRBD1 (6 bases). CDR3 length equals 14 residues. V gave up 0 bases and J gave up 4 bases, with 10 bases separating them. Germline V CDR1 and CDR2: SGHRS, YFSETQ.

This clone has just a few counts. The gene calls are TRBV18 and TRBJ2-5; the D is unclear. The CDR3 covers 13 residues. V dropped 5 bases and J dropped 2 bases, with 9 bases sitting between them. Germline-derived CDR1 and CDR2 are KGHSH and LQKENI. The CDR3, as DNA: TGTGCCAGCTCATCCGACCAACAAGAGACCCAGTACTTC. Residues: CASSSDQQETQYF.

There are a few counts of this clone. The V gene is TRBV7-9, the J gene TRBJ2-1; 14 positions agree with TRBD2. Germline V gene lookup returns CDR1 SEHNR and CDR2 FQNEAQ (reference sequence). CDR3 size: 16 residues. Unmatched junction bases numbered 2, after V lost 3 bases and J lost 4 bases. CDR3 DNA: TGTGCCAGCAGCTTGACTAGCGGGAGGGCTTACAATGAGCAGTTCTTC. It is translated as CASSLTSGRAYNEQFF.

There are a few counts of this clone. The chain joins TRBV6-1 to TRBJ2-6; D possibly matches TRBD1 or TRBD2 (5 bases each). Germline-derived CDR1 and CDR2 are MNHNS and SASEGT. Between the trimmed V and J ends, which lost 5 bases and 3 bases, there was a span of 8 bases. CDR3 length: 14 residues. The CDR3 region is CASSRDVGANVLTF. CDR3 DNA sequence: TGTGCCAGCAGTCGGGACGTTGGGGCCAACGTCCTGACTTTC.

The genes are TRBV7-9 and TRBJ1-2, with 7 bases aligning to TRBD1. CDR1 is SEHNR, CDR2 FQNEAQ, per germline (reference sequence). The trim removed 1 base at V and 6 bases at J, leaving 2 bases unmatched. The CDR3 runs to 13 residues. CDR3 protein: CASSLEGADGYTF. CDR3 sequence (DNA): TGTGCCAGCAGCTTAGAGGGGGCTGATGGCTACACCTTC. The whole variable domain, remainder taken from reference TRBV7-9 and TRBJ1-2, is DTGVSQNPRHKITKRGQNVTFRCDPISEHNRLYWYRQTLGQGPEFLTYFQNEAQLEKSRLLSDRFSAERPKGSFSTLEIQRTEQGDSAMYLCASSLEGADGYTFGSGTRLTVV.

This clone was recorded a few times. This chain uses TRBV10-3 with TRBJ2-3; 7 nucleotides align to TRBD2. CDR1 and CDR2 from the germline V gene are ENHRY and SYGVKD. This CDR3 is built from 14 residues. J gave up 4 bases and V 4 bases, and 5 bases lay outside the gene matches. The CDR3 sequence: CAISVGGSSDTQYF. The CDR3 DNA sequence: TGTGCCATCAGTGTGGGCGGGAGTTCAGATACGCAGTATTTT.